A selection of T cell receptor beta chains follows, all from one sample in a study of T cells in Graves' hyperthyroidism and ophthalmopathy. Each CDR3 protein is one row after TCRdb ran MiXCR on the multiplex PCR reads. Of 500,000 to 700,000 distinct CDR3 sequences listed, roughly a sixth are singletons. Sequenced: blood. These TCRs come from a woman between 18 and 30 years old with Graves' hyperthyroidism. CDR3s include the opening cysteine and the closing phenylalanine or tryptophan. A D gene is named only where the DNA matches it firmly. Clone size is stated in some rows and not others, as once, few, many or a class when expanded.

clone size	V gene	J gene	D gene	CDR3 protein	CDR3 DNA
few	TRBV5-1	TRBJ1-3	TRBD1	CASSLESLGTGWFGGNTIYF	TGCGCCAGCAGCTTGGAGAGCCTCGGGACAGGGTGGTTTGGGGGAAACACCATATATTTT
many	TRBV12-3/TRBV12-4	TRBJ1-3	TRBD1	CASSQTTGAGGNTIYF	TGTGCCAGCAGCCAAACGACAGGGGCTGGTGGAAACACCATATATTTT
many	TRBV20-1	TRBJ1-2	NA	CSARDLEFGGKGYTF	TGCAGTGCTAGAGATCTTGAATTTGGAGGGAAAGGCTACACCTTC
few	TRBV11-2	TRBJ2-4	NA	CASSPTVPKNIQYF	TGTGCCAGCAGCCCCACGGTGCCCAAAAACATTCAGTACTTC
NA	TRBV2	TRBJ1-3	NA	CASTGDSGNTIYF	TGTGCCAGCACTGGGGACTCTGGAAACACCATATATTTT
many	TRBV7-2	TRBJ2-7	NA	CASSFPRWGVAGSYEQYF	TGTGCCAGCAGCTTCCCTCGGTGGGGGGTCGCAGGATCCTACGAGCAGTACTTC
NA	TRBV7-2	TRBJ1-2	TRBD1	CASSLAGSLDRGPQYGYTF	TGTGCCAGCAGCTTAGCCGGCAGCCTCGACAGGGGGCCCCAGTATGGCTACACCTTC
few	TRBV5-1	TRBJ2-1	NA	CASSLVPVGSYNEQFF	TGCGCCAGCAGCTTGGTCCCAGTCGGGTCCTACAATGAGCAGTTCTTC
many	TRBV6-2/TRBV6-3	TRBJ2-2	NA	CASSSVASGELFF	TGTGCCAGCAGTTCAGTAGCTTCCGGGGAGCTGTTTTTT
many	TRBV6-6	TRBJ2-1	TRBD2	CASSYGGAGGNGNEQFF	TGTGCCAGCAGTTACGGTGGGGCGGGGGGCAACGGGAATGAGCAGTTCTTC
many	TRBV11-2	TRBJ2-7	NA	CASSWTESPSYEQYF	TGTGCCAGCAGCTGGACTGAATCCCCGTCCTACGAGCAGTACTTC
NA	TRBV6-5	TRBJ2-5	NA	CASSYNTQETQYF	TGTGCCAGCAGTTATAACACCCAAGAGACCCAGTACTTC
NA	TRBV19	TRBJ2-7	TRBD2	CASSTGLAPLYEQYF	TGTGCCAGTAGTACGGGACTAGCGCCTTTATACGAGCAGTACTTC
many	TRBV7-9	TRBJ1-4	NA	CASSLSRGEKLFF	TGTGCCAGCAGCTTAAGTAGGGGCGAAAAACTGTTTTTT
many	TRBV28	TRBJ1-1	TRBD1	CASSLGTVNTEAFF	TGTGCCAGCAGTTTAGGGACAGTGAACACTGAAGCTTTCTTT